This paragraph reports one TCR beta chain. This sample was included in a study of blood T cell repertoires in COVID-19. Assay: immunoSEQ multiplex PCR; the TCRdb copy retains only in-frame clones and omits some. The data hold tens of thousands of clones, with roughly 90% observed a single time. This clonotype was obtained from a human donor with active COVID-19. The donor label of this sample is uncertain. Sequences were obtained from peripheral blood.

This CDR3 reads CASGNPGGGYTF. The CDR3 DNA reads as TGTGCTAGTGGAAATCCCGGGGGAGGCTACACCTTC. The chain combines TRBV12-5 with TRBJ1-2; tentative D call: TRBD1 (5 bases). The germline CDR1 and CDR2 sequences are LGHNT and FRNRAP. Trimming left V 6 bases short and J 8 bases short, with 13 bases between. The CDR3 runs 12 residues.